This note documents a single T cell receptor beta chain sequence. This record belongs to a study of blood T cell repertoires in COVID-19. Study-wide context: The analysed material was cDNA or gDNA that came from T cells, B-cell-depleted T cells, or PBMCs.

In the authors' workflow: Amplification of reference gene primers was used by the study to estimate nucleated cell counts. Here immunoSEQ multiplex PCR was the method, and the copy in TCRdb shows in-frame clones only, minus some. That table is the source of V, J and clone size, and D and trimming were worked out from the DNA. The sample holds approximately 220,000 clones, around 88% seen once. Those who participated ranged in age from roughly 18 to 100 years and resided in 24 US areas. Up to 2 weeks before entering the study, exposed participants had met a COVID-19 case. V was clipped by 5 bases and J by 3 bases, with 14 bases between them. CDR3 size: 14 residues. Germline values: CDR1 SGHNT, CDR2 YENEEA.

The chain uses TRBV11-3 and TRBJ2-7; D perhaps matches TRBD2 (5 bases). The sequence came from a woman aged 25-40 years who had been exposed to COVID-19. Specimen: PBMCs or T cells enriched from blood (not recorded which). The CDR3 region is CASSVHDTSYEQYF. CDR3 nucleotides: TGTGCCAGCAGCGTCCACGACACTAGCTACGAGCAGTACTTC.